Following are 14 T cell receptor beta chains from one sample sequenced in a study of blood T cell repertoires in COVID-19 (dated by TCRdb to the early 2020s). The library was made by the immunoSEQ multiplex PCR assay. The source is immuneACCESS, and TCRdb retained only in-frame sequences with V and J called. Part of the clones is not carried over; for the studies checked, unresolved V genes explain less than half of this, and the remainder is unexplained. Recorded for this sample are a few hundred thousand clones; nearly 90% of them occurred a single time. The ten largest clones capture approximately 1.5% of the sample. Sample: PBMCs or T cells enriched from blood (not recorded which). These receptor sequences come from a woman aged 18-30 years who had been exposed to COVID-19.

This chain connects TRBV19 to TRBJ1-2; 8 nucleotides align to TRBD1. In germline, CDR1 is LNHDA, CDR2 SQIVND (reference sequence). The CDR3 is 15 residues long. The CDR3 DNA reads TGTAGCTCGGCGGGGACAGGCGGGGGAAACTATGGCTACACCTTC. Translating it yields CSSAGTGGGNYGYTF.

About this clone: Other DNA sequences in the same sample also yield this CDR3. This rearrangement joins TRBV11-2 to TRBJ1-5, with D hard to call. Germline CDR1 is SGHAT and CDR2 is FQNNGV. This CDR3 contains 13 residues. The V end was cut by 1 base, the J end by 4 bases, with 5 bases between. The CDR3: CASSLGENQPQHF. The CDR3 bases are TGTGCCAGCAGCTTAGGTGAGAATCAGCCCCAGCATTTT.

The genes are TRBV7-8 and TRBJ2-1, with TRBD1 identical over 7 bases. The CDR3 contains 16 residues. Germline trimming cut 7 bases from V and 4 bases from J; bases unmatched to any gene: 13. CDR1 and CDR2 from the germline V gene are SGHVS and FQNEAQ. CDR3 protein: CASIINRDSSYNEQFF. CDR3 DNA: TGTGCCAGCATCATCAACCGGGACAGCAGTTACAATGAGCAGTTCTTC.

The chain links TRBV19 to TRBJ2-7; TRBD2 aligns across 7 bases. The CDR3 covers 13 residues. V was clipped by 5 bases and J by 2 bases; unmatched bases: 3. The germline CDR1 and CDR2 sequences are LNHDA and SQIVND (reference sequence). CDR3 DNA: TGTGCCAGTAGTGAGGCGGGGGCCTACGAGCAGTACTTC. Residues: CASSEAGAYEQYF.

V usage is TRBV9 and J usage is TRBJ2-1, with TRBD2 identical over 7 bases. The germline V gene has CDR1 SGDLS and CDR2 YYNGEE. The V gene end was trimmed by 0 bases and the J gene end by 5 bases; junction bases not matched to a gene: 8. This CDR3 has 16 residues. The CDR3 loop is CASSVEYASGNNEQFF. For the CDR3, the DNA is TGTGCCAGCAGCGTAGAATATGCTAGCGGAAACAATGAGCAGTTCTTC.

The chain employs TRBV19 and TRBJ2-2, with a weak D call TRBD1 (6 bases). The CDR3 contains 15 residues. Trimming stripped 9 bases from V and 3 bases from J, with 17 bases between. Germline CDR1 and CDR2: LNHDA and SQIVND (reference sequence). CDR3 nucleotide sequence: TGTGCCAGCAGATATCAGGGGTTCGACACCGGGGAGCTGTTTTTT. Its protein product is CASRYQGFDTGELFF.

The chain carries TRBV10-3 and TRBJ1-2; D is perhaps TRBD1 (5 bases). The CDR3 is made up of 13 amino acids. V lost 3 bases, J lost 7 bases, and 12 bases lay in between. The V gene's germline CDR1 is ENHRY and CDR2 SYGVKD. CDR3 region: CAISDPQGPGYTF. DNA of the CDR3: TGTGCCATCAGTGATCCCCAGGGTCCTGGCTACACCTTC.

This clone was seen a single time. The CDR3, as DNA: TGTGCCAGCAGTGGCCCGAGATGGGCTGAGGAGCAGTACTTC. It encodes CASSGPRWAEEQYF. The J gene is TRBJ2-7, the V gene TRBV25-1; D gene unclear. The ends were cut back, 4 bases at V and 7 bases at J, with 17 bases in the middle. The CDR3 runs 14 residues. Germline V gene lookup returns CDR1 MGHDK and CDR2 SYGVNS.

The genes are TRBV19 and TRBJ2-1, with 7 nucleotides matching TRBD1. The trim removed 6 bases at V and 3 bases at J, leaving 5 bases unmatched. CDR3 size: 14 residues. The germline V gene has CDR1 LNHDA and CDR2 SQIVND (reference sequence). The DNA of the CDR3 is TGTGCCAGTAGCGGGGACAGCCACTACAATGAGCAGTTCTTC. Its protein is CASSGDSHYNEQFF.

V gene TRBV7-2 combines with J gene TRBJ2-5, with D possibly matching TRBD1 (5 bases). The CDR3 is made up of 13 amino acids. The germline gives CDR1 SGHTA, CDR2 FQGNSA. V was cut by 1 base and J by 5 bases, with 8 bases left in between. The CDR3 nucleotides read TGTGCCAGCAGCTTAGAGGGGTGGGAGACCCAGTACTTC. Protein product: CASSLEGWETQYF. Variable domain in full (rest from reference TRBV7-2 and TRBJ2-5): GAGVSQSPSNKVTEKGKDVELRCDPISGHTALYWYRQSLGQGLEFLIYFQGNSAPDKSGLPSDRFSAERTGGSVSTLTIQRTQQEDSAVYLCASSLEGWETQYFGPGTRLLVL.

V and J are TRBV29-1 and TRBJ2-3; D not certain. The CDR3 spans 10 residues. Between the trimmed V and J ends, which lost 7 bases and 6 bases, there was a span of 8 bases. Germline V CDR1 and CDR2: SQVTM, ANQGSEA. Here the CDR3 reads CSGAVDTQYF. As DNA, the CDR3 is TGCAGCGGCGCGGTGGATACGCAGTATTTT.

The chain links TRBV6-1 to TRBJ2-5; possibly TRBD2 for D (5 bases). Germline loops: CDR1 MNHNS, CDR2 SASEGT. Trimming shortened V by 6 bases and J by 7 bases, and 12 bases separated the two germline ends. This CDR3 comprises 12 residues. This CDR3 reads CASSPGGGTQYF. In DNA, the CDR3 is TGTGCCAGCAGCCCCGGAGGAGGGACCCAGTACTTC.

Of note for this clone: This same CDR3 is encoded by further DNA sequences in the sample. The J gene is TRBJ2-7, the V gene TRBV14; D remains unclear. V shed 1 base and J shed 3 bases, with 7 bases lying between them. This CDR3 spans 13 amino acids. Looked up from germline, CDR1 is SGHDN and CDR2 is FVKESK. The chain's CDR3 is CASSQGQIYEQYF. CDR3 nucleotide sequence: TGTGCCAGCAGCCAAGGGCAGATCTACGAGCAGTACTTC.

The genes are TRBV6-5 and TRBJ1-4; D might be TRBD1 (6 bases). Trimming took 5 bases from V and 3 from J, leaving 13 bases between them. The CDR3 covers 15 residues. CDR1 MNHEY and CDR2 SVGAGI come from the germline V gene. Here the CDR3 reads CASSRGGPANEKLFF. In DNA form, the CDR3 reads TGTGCCAGCAGTCGGGGGGGGCCGGCTAATGAAAAACTGTTTTTT.